Presented here are 3 T cell receptor beta chains from one specimen sequenced in a study of T cell repertoires in cytomegalovirus infection. TCRdb used MiXCR to reprocess the reads, holding one entry per CDR3 protein. This table has 150,000 to 200,000 distinct CDR3 sequences, roughly 9% appearing once. The sequenced material came from PBMCs. The origin of the receptors is a human donor in good health (CMV status not recorded). Some clones in this sample may be carry-over from other donors' samples.

The table lists this clonotype with many counts. The rearrangement links TRBV7-2 to TRBJ2-7; 9 bases agree with TRBD2. The germline V gene has CDR1 SGHTA and CDR2 FQGNSA. The J segment lost 0 bases and the V segment lost 1 base, leaving 10 bases of the junction unmatched. This CDR3 has 18 residues. CDR3 amino acids: CASSLGDLSGRPSYEQYF. The CDR3 DNA is TGTGCCAGCAGCTTAGGGGATCTAAGCGGGAGGCCCTCCTACGAGCAGTACTTC.

The table lists this clonotype with many counts. This chain connects TRBV2 to TRBJ2-1; D unresolved. The CDR3 spans 13 residues. The germline V and J ends were trimmed by 7 bases and 3 bases, with 10 bases remaining between them. Germline loops: CDR1 SNHLY, CDR2 FYNNEI. The CDR3 loop is CASTMIIYNEQFF. CDR3 nucleotide sequence: TGTGCCAGCACCATGATCATCTACAATGAGCAGTTCTTC.

This clonotype has only a few counts. The chain has TRBV6-2 or TRBV6-3 and TRBJ2-1; D might be TRBD2 (6 bases). The V end lost 6 bases, the J end lost 10 bases, and 13 bases lay between the germline ends. CDR1 and CDR2 from the germline V gene are MNHEY and SVGEGT. CDR3 length: 12 amino acids. The CDR3 DNA is TGTGCCAGCAGACCTAGCGCTCGAGAGCAGTTCTTC. Its protein is CASRPSAREQFF.